The source of this TCR beta chain is a study of cytomegalovirus exposure and HLA in healthy donors. Study-wide findings and caveats: Under 20,000 TCR beta sequences were associated with HLA alleles at 0.05 false discovery rate in a later analysis.

A multiplex PCR was run with 60 Vbeta primers and 13 Jbeta primers. Method: immunoSEQ multiplex PCR; TCRdb's copy keeps in-frame clones and lacks some. The table records around 200,000 clones, 75% to 90% of them present only once. On this clone itself: Its specificity is unknown.

The germline V gene encodes CDR1 SGHDT and CDR2 YYEEEE. V shed 1 base and J shed 11 bases, with 18 bases lying between them. There are 14 residues in the CDR3. The TCR was taken from a boy between 10 and 17 years old in good health and CMV-seronegative. This rearrangement joins TRBV5-6 to TRBJ1-1, with D unresolved. The specimen was PBMCs. The CDR3 reads CASSLMGPGLLAFF. The CDR3 nucleotides are TGTGCCAGCAGCTTGATGGGTCCGGGTTTACTGGCTTTCTTT.